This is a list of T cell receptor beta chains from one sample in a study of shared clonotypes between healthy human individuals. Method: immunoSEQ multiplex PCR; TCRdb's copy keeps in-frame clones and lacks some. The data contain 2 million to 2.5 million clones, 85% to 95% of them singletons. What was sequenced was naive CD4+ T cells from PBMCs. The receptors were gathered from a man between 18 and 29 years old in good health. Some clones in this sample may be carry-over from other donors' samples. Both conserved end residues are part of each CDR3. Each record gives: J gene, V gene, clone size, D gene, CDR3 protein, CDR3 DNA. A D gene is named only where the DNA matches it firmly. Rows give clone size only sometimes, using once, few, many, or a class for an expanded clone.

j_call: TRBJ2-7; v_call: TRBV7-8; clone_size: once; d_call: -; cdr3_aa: CASSLTGQPGQYF; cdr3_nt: TGTGCCAGCAGCTTAACCGGACAGCCGGGACAGTACTTC
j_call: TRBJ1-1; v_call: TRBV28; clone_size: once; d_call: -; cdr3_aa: CASSFLDTRQHTEAFF; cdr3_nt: TGTGCCAGCAGTTTTCTGGACACGCGGCAACACACTGAAGCTTTCTTT
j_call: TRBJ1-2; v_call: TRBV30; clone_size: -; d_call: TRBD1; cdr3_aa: CAFSTGNYGYTF; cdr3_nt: TGTGCCTTCTCGACAGGGAACTATGGCTACACCTTC
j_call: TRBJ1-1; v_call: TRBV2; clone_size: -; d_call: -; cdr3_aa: CASSEVGNTEAFF; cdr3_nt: TGTGCCAGCAGTGAGGTAGGGAACACTGAAGCTTTCTTT
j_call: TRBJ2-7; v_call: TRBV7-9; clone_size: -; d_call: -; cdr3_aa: CASSHMTEFYEQYF; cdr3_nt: TGTGCCAGCAGCCATATGACCGAGTTCTACGAGCAGTACTTC
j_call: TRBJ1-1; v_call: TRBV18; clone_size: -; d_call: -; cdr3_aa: CASSPDSFMNTEAFF; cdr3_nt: TGTGCCAGCTCACCGGACAGTTTCATGAACACTGAAGCTTTCTTT
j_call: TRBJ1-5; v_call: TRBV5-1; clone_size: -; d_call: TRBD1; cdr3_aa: CASSPTGGFQPQHF; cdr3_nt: TGCGCCAGCAGCCCTACAGGGGGATTCCAGCCCCAGCATTTT
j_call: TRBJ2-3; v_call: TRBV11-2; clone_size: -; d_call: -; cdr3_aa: CASRRADTQYF; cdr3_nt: TGTGCCAGCAGGAGGGCAGATACGCAGTATTTT
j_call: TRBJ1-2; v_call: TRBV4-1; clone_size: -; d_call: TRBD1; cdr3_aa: CASRIGTANSYGYTF; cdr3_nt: TGCGCCAGCAGGATCGGGACAGCGAACAGTTATGGCTACACCTTC
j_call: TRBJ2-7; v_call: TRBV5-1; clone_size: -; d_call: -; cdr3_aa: CASSLWRASYEQYF; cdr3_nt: TGCGCCAGCAGCCTGTGGCGAGCCTCCTACGAGCAGTACTTC
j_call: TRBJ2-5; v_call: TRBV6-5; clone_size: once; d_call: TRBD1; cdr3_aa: CASRGDSRKQETQYF; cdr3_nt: TGTGCCAGCAGAGGGGACAGCAGAAAGCAAGAGACCCAGTACTTC
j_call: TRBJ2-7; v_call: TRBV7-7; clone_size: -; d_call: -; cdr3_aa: CASSPGGLEQYF; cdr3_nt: TGTGCCAGCAGCCCCGGGGGCCTCGAGCAGTACTTC
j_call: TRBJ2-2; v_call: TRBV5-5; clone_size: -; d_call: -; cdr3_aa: CASSLVATVNTGELFF; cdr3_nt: TGTGCCAGCAGCTTGGTGGCGACCGTGAACACCGGGGAGCTGTTTTTT
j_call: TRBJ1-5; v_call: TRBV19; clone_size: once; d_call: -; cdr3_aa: CASSLIPAGNQPQHF; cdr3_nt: TGTGCCAGTAGTTTAATTCCCGCGGGCAATCAGCCCCAGCATTTT
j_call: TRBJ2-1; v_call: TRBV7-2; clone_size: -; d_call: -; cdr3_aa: CASSLDGGTTYNEQFF; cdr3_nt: TGTGCCAGCAGCTTAGATGGCGGGACCACCTACAATGAGCAGTTCTTC
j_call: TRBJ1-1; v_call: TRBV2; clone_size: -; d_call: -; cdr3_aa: CASSGPGPRIEAFF; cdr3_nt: TGTGCCAGCAGTGGTCCCGGGCCCCGCATAGAAGCTTTCTTT
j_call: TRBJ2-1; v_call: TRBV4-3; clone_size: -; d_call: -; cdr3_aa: CASSQDWSGEQFF; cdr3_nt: TGCGCCAGCAGCCAAGATTGGAGTGGTGAGCAGTTCTTC
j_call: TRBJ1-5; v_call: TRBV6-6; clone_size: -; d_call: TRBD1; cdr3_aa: CASSYSSRQGPQHF; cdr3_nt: TGTGCCAGCAGTTATTCCTCGAGACAGGGGCCCCAGCATTTT
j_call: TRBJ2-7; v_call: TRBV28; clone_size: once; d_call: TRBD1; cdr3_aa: CASSPQWTGYEQYF; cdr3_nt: TGTGCCAGCAGTCCCCAGTGGACAGGCTACGAGCAGTACTTC
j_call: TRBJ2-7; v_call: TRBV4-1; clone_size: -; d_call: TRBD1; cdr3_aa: CASSQPRDRVKNYEQYF; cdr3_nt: TGCGCCAGCAGCCAACCCCGGGACAGGGTAAAAAACTACGAGCAGTACTTC
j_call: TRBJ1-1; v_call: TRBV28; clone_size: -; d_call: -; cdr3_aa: CASSLAVRGEAFF; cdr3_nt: TGTGCCAGCAGTTTAGCTGTTAGGGGAGAAGCTTTCTTT
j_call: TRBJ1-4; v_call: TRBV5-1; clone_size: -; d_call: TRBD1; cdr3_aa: CASSLGTGGVEKLFF; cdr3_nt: TGCGCCAGCAGCCTCGGGACAGGGGGTGTTGAAAAACTGTTTTTT
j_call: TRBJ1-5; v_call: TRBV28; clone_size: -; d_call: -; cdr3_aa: CASSLVGSGFQPQHF; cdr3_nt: TGTGCCAGCAGTTTAGTAGGATCTGGATTTCAGCCCCAGCATTTT
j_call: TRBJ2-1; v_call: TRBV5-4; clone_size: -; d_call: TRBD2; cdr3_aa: CASSFWSSGNNEQFF; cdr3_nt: TGTGCCAGCAGCTTTTGGTCTAGCGGGAACAATGAGCAGTTCTTC
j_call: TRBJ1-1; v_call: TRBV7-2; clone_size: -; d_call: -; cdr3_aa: CASSLLGGMNTEAFF; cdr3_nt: TGTGCCAGCAGCTTATTGGGCGGAATGAACACTGAAGCTTTCTTT
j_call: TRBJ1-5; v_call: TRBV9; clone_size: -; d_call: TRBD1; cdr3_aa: CASSVGDRNQPQHF; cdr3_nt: TGTGCCAGCAGCGTAGGGGACAGGAACCAGCCCCAGCATTTT
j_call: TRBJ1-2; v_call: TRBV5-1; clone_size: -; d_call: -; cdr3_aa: CASSPMDNYGYTF; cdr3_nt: TGCGCCAGCAGCCCCATGGACAACTATGGCTACACCTTC
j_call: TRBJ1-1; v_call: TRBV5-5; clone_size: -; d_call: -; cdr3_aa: CASSFRPILMNTEAFF; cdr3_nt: TGTGCCAGCAGCTTCCGACCGATACTAATGAACACTGAAGCTTTCTTT
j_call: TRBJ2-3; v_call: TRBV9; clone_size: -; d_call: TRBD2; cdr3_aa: CASSVLAGDRDTQYF; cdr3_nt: TGTGCCAGCAGCGTGCTAGCGGGAGATAGAGATACGCAGTATTTT
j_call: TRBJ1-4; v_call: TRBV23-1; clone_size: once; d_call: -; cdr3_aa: CASSIWRLEKLFF; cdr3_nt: TGCGCCAGCAGTATATGGAGGCTTGAAAAACTGTTTTTT